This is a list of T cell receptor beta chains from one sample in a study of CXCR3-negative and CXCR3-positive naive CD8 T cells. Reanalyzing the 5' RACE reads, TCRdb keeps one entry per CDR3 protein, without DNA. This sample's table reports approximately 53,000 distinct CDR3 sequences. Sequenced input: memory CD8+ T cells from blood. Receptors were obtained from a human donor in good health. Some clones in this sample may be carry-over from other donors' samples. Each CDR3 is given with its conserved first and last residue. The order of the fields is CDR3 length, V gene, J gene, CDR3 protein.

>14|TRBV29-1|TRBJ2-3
CSGLGLAEADTQYF
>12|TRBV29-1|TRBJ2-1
CSVASLGNEQFF
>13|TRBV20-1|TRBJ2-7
CSAGTSASYEQYF
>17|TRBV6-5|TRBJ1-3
CASSPFEEIPSGNTIYF
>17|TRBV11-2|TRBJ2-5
CASSSRTSGRSQETQYF
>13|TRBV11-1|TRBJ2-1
CASSLLGYNEQFF
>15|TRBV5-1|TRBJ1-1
CASSSKGAGDTEAFF
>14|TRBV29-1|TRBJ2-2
CSVDGGRSTGELFF
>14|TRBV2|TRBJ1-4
CASSPWTGREKLFF
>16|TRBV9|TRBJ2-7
CASSPSQGVMSDGQYF
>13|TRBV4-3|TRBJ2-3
CASSSGVGDTQYF
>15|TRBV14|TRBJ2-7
CASSKTGTEQYEQYF
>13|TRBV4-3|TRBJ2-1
CASSQGGGHEQFF
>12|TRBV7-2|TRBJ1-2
CASSLDFYGYTF
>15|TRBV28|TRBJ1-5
CASSSDLEGYQPQHF
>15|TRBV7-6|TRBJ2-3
CASSLGPGGTDTQYF
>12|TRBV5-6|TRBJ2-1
CASSFIDREQFF
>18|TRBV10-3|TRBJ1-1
CAISERSPDRARDTEAFF
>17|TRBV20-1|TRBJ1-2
CSAGRSGGDRGPAGYTF
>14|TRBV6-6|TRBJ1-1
CASSNQGAGTEAFF
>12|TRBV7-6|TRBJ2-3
CASSLAEDTQYF
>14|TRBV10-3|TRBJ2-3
CAISDDSSTDTQYF
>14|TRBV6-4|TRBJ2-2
CASSEGFDTGELFF
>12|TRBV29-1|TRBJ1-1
CSVQTANTEAFF
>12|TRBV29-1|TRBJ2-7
CSVEERPYEQYF
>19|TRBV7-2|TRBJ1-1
CASSLVVSGGQRSDTEAFF
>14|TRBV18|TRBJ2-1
CASSPRGTYNEQFF
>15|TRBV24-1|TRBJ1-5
CATSDRGAIDQPQHF
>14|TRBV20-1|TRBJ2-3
CSASRGTGPDTQYF
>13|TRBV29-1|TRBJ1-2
CSVVGAPNYGYTF
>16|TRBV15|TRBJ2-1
CATSRDRSATYNEQFF
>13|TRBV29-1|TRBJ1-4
CSATGTGEEKLFF
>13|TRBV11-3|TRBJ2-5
CASSRRLEETQYF
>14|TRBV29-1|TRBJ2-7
CSVEIRGDSNEQYF
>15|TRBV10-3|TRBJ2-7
CAISEPGLAGLEQYF
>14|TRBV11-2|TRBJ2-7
CASSLRVAANEQYF
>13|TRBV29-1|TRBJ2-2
CSVGKGGTGELFF
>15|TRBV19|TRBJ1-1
CASRALDGASTEALF
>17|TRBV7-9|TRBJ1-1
CASSPPGQGRSNTEAFF
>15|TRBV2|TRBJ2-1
CASQGGLAPYNEQFF
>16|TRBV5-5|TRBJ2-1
CASSLEGGSSYNEQFF
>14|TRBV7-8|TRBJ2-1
CASSLTSGSHEQFF
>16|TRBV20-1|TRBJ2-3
CSAGSTGGPYPDTQYF
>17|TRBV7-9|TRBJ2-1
CASLLYAGGPSYNEQFF
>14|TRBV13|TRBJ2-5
CASSANRHQETQYF
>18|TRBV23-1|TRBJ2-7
CASSQGSQASTGYYEQYF
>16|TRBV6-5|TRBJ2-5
CASSYAEPGQRKTQYF
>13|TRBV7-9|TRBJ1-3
CASSSTGADTIYF
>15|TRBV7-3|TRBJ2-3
CASSLSGGPTDTQYF
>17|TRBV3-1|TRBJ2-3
CASSQGQRLAGTDTQYF
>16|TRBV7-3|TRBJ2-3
CASSWGLAGGTDTQYF